Listed below are T cell receptor beta chains from one sample, sequenced in a study of blood T cell repertoires in COVID-19. The assay was immunoSEQ multiplex PCR, and TCRdb's table has in-frame clones only and misses some. The repertoire includes 250,000 or so clones, roughly 88% of them detected once, and 2% to 2.5% sits in the top ten. Material: peripheral blood. The source is a man aged 35 to 55 who had recovered from COVID-19. Each CDR3 is given with its conserved first and last residue. D genes are given only for firm matches. Clone size is shown for a subset of rows, as once, few, many or a class of expanded clone.

abundance	d_gene	v_gene	j_gene	CDR3aa	CDR3nt
.	TRBD1	TRBV3-1/TRBV3-2	TRBJ2-7	CASSFVRDSKQYF	TGTGCCAGCAGCTTTGTAAGGGACAGCAAGCAGTACTTC
.	TRBD1	TRBV5-4	TRBJ2-7	CASSNPGGPTSYEQYF	TGTGCCAGCAGCAACCCAGGGGGCCCAACCTCCTACGAGCAGTACTTC
.	TRBD2	TRBV15	TRBJ2-7	CATSSRLAGVKSYEQYF	TGTGCCACCAGCAGCAGACTAGCGGGAGTAAAATCCTACGAGCAGTACTTC
.	TRBD2	TRBV7-9	TRBJ2-1	CASSPLAGAYNEQFF	TGTGCCAGCAGCCCGTTAGCGGGTGCCTACAATGAGCAGTTCTTC
.	.	TRBV6-2/TRBV6-3	TRBJ2-3	CASSYAHLSSQYF	TGTGCCAGCAGTTACGCACACCTCAGTTCGCAGTATTTT
.	TRBD1	TRBV11-3	TRBJ2-2	CASSPAGTAGTGELFF	TGTGCCAGCAGCCCGGCCGGGACAGCCGGCACCGGGGAGCTGTTTTTT
.	.	TRBV5-1	TRBJ1-2	CASSFQPTEDYGYTF	TGCGCCAGCAGCTTCCAACCGACAGAGGACTATGGCTACACCTTC
.	TRBD1	TRBV23-1	TRBJ2-5	CASSQLETGGEETQYF	TGCGCCAGCAGTCAATTGGAGACAGGGGGGGAAGAGACCCAGTACTTC
.	.	TRBV19	TRBJ2-1	CASSSQGSNEQFF	TGTGCCAGTAGCTCTCAGGGAAGCAATGAGCAGTTCTTC
.	TRBD2	TRBV30	TRBJ2-7	CAWSISGSIPEQYF	TGTGCCTGGAGTATAAGCGGGAGTATTCCCGAGCAGTACTTC
.	TRBD2	TRBV15	TRBJ2-3	CATSGRVTDTQYF	TGTGCCACCAGCGGGAGGGTAACAGATACGCAGTATTTT
.	TRBD1	TRBV11-3	TRBJ1-1	CASSLGATGTAFF	TGTGCCAGCAGCTTAGGTGCGACAGGGACGGCTTTCTTT
.	.	TRBV6-5	TRBJ1-6	CASRAGWGNSPLHF	TGTGCCAGCAGGGCAGGGTGGGGTAATTCACCCCTCCACTTT
.	TRBD1	TRBV6-5	TRBJ2-3	CAGTTGGLQDTQYF	TGTGCCGGAACGACAGGGGGCCTTCAAGATACGCAGTATTTT
.	.	TRBV30	TRBJ1-4	CAWSVLSNEKLFF	TGTGCCTGGAGTGTACTCTCGAATGAAAAACTGTTTTTT
.	.	TRBV19	TRBJ1-1	CASSLRTARTEAFF	TGTGCCAGTAGTTTGCGGACAGCGAGAACTGAAGCTTTCTTT
once	.	TRBV5-6	TRBJ1-3	CASSSVRRLTGNTIYF	TGTGCCAGCAGCTCCGTGAGGAGGTTGACTGGAAACACCATATATTTT
once	.	TRBV18	TRBJ1-1	CASTGLGNTEAFF	TGTGCCAGCACGGGTCTAGGGAACACTGAAGCTTTCTTT
few	TRBD2	TRBV7-2	TRBJ2-3	CASSLDRAGASTDTQYF	TGTGCCAGCAGCTTGGATCGAGCGGGGGCTAGCACAGATACGCAGTATTTT
.	.	TRBV10-3	TRBJ1-2	CATSRAPPYGYTF	TGTGCCACAAGCAGGGCCCCCCCCTATGGCTACACCTTC
.	TRBD1	TRBV19	TRBJ1-2	CASSPGTGIGYTF	TGTGCCAGTAGTCCCGGGACAGGGATCGGCTACACCTTC
.	TRBD2	TRBV24-1	TRBJ2-3	CATSDRAGGTDTQYF	TGTGCCACCAGTGATCGGGCGGGGGGCACAGATACGCAGTATTTT
.	TRBD1	TRBV19	TRBJ2-5	CASSPPGTDPQETQYF	TGTGCCAGTAGCCCCCCCGGGACAGACCCCCAAGAGACCCAGTACTTC
once	TRBD1	TRBV7-8	TRBJ2-3	CASSPGGQGADTQYF	TGTGCCAGCAGCCCGGGCGGACAGGGGGCAGATACGCAGTATTTT
.	TRBD2	TRBV4-1	TRBJ2-5	CASSQDAAGGQETQYF	TGCGCCAGCAGCCAAGATGCGGCGGGGGGGCAAGAGACCCAGTACTTC
.	TRBD2	TRBV24-1	TRBJ2-3	CATSDRLAGGPDTQYF	TGTGCCACCAGTGATAGACTAGCGGGAGGGCCAGATACGCAGTATTTT
.	.	TRBV9	TRBJ2-7	CASSVTSSAYEQYF	TGTGCCAGCAGCGTAACGTCAAGCGCCTACGAGCAGTACTTC
.	TRBD2	TRBV9	TRBJ2-2	CASSVGEASGRATGELFF	TGTGCCAGCAGCGTAGGGGAGGCTAGCGGGAGGGCCACGGGGGAGCTGTTTTTT
few	TRBD2	TRBV9	TRBJ2-1	CASSVDGGSSYNEQFF	TGTGCCAGCAGCGTAGACGGGGGGAGCTCCTACAATGAGCAGTTCTTC
.	TRBD2	TRBV9	TRBJ2-3	CASSVGLRGLAGGQATDTQYF	TGTGCCAGCAGCGTAGGCCTCCGGGGACTAGCGGGGGGGCAAGCGACAGATACGCAGTATTTT
.	.	TRBV6-6	TRBJ2-6	CASSYSGSGANVLTF	TGTGCCAGCAGTTACAGCGGATCTGGGGCCAACGTCCTGACTTTC
.	.	TRBV24-1	TRBJ2-2	CATLQVSANTGELFF	TGTGCCACCTTGCAAGTTAGCGCGAACACCGGGGAGCTGTTTTTT
.	TRBD2	TRBV5-1	TRBJ2-3	CASSRPPLGGLGTDTQYF	TGCGCCAGCAGCCGACCGCCGTTGGGAGGGCTTGGCACAGATACGCAGTATTTT
.	.	TRBV6-1	TRBJ1-5	CASSETGSFNQPQHF	TGTGCCAGCAGTGAGACAGGCTCCTTCAATCAGCCCCAGCATTTT
.	.	TRBV6-5	TRBJ1-3	CASSTGYPGNTIYF	TGTGCCAGCAGTACAGGGTACCCTGGAAACACCATATATTTT
.	.	TRBV2	TRBJ2-5	CASSDQGFQETQYF	TGTGCCAGCAGTGATCAGGGTTTCCAAGAGACCCAGTACTTC
.	TRBD1	TRBV4-1	TRBJ1-1	CASSQDPAGGDTEAFF	TGCGCCAGCAGCCAAGATCCGGCAGGGGGTGACACTGAAGCTTTCTTT
.	TRBD1	TRBV25-1	TRBJ1-1	CASSGQGDTEAFF	TGTGCCAGCAGTGGACAGGGGGACACTGAAGCTTTCTTT
.	.	TRBV3-1/TRBV3-2	TRBJ1-3	CASSLRGTANTIYF	TGTGCCAGCAGCCTACGGGGGACGGCAAACACCATATATTTT
.	.	TRBV5-6	TRBJ1-4	CASSLAGVNLFF	TGTGCCAGCAGCTTGGCCGGGGTTAATCTGTTTTTT
.	TRBD1	TRBV27	TRBJ2-2	CASRQGAIPGELFF	TGTGCCAGCCGACAGGGTGCGATACCCGGGGAGCTGTTTTTT
few	TRBD1	TRBV6-5	TRBJ1-2	CASSYRGLGGYTF	TGTGCCAGCAGTTACAGGGGGCTTGGGGGCTACACCTTC
.	TRBD1	TRBV5-3	TRBJ1-1	CARRRDRDENTEAFF	TGTGCCAGAAGACGGGACAGAGACGAGAACACTGAAGCTTTCTTT
.	TRBD1	TRBV6-5	TRBJ1-4	CASSDTGGGDEKLFF	TGTGCCAGCAGCGATACAGGGGGAGGCGATGAAAAACTGTTTTTT
.	TRBD2	TRBV30	TRBJ2-1	CAWTLGLAGYNEQFF	TGTGCCTGGACCTTGGGACTAGCGGGGTACAATGAGCAGTTCTTC
.	TRBD2	TRBV15	TRBJ2-1	CATSRPYTSGKGNEQFF	TGTGCCACCAGCAGACCCTATACTAGCGGCAAAGGTAATGAGCAGTTCTTC
.	TRBD1	TRBV9	TRBJ2-7	CASSVTGDPYEQYF	TGTGCCAGCAGCGTGACAGGGGATCCCTACGAGCAGTACTTC
once	TRBD2	TRBV14	TRBJ2-3	CASSQTSGVLTDTQYF	TGTGCCAGCAGCCAAACTAGCGGGGTACTCACAGATACGCAGTATTTT
.	.	TRBV19	TRBJ1-4	CASSMPITRVEKLFF	TGTGCCAGTAGTATGCCTATCACTCGAGTCGAAAAACTGTTTTTT
.	.	TRBV6-5	TRBJ2-7	CASSYSIPGVAYEQYF	TGTGCCAGCAGTTACTCTATCCCAGGCGTAGCCTACGAGCAGTACTTC
.	.	TRBV5-1	TRBJ2-5	CASSFKETQYF	TGCGCCAGCAGCTTCAAAGAGACCCAGTACTTC
.	.	TRBV19	TRBJ1-5	CASMKQGYSNQPQHF	TGTGCCAGTATGAAACAGGGATATAGCAATCAGCCCCAGCATTTT
.	TRBD1	TRBV6-6	TRBJ1-1	CASRQGTGIGKPEAFF	TGTGCCAGCAGGCAAGGGACAGGTATTGGGAAGCCTGAAGCTTTCTTT
few	TRBD2	TRBV7-9	TRBJ2-5	CASSRIAGGQETQYF	TGTGCCAGCAGCCGGATAGCGGGGGGACAAGAGACCCAGTACTTC